This T cell receptor beta chain is from a study of breast tumors, draining lymph nodes, adjacent tissues. Study-level results: Tumor T cell lymph node origin was a supported hypothesis, not proven. The data were judged consistent with most tumor T cells coming from lymph node and expanding in tumor. Compared with lymph nodes, tumors were less diverse; compared with nontumor tissue, more.

TCRdb used MiXCR to reprocess the multiplex PCR reads, holding one entry per CDR3 protein. The repertoire has fewer than 250,000 distinct CDR3 sequences, roughly 30% of them found once; the top ten carry 1.4%. The CDR3 is 15 amino acids. V was trimmed by 9 bases and J by 0 bases, leaving 14 bases between them. Germline V gene lookup returns CDR1 SGHNT and CDR2 YENEEA. Breast cancer patients provided tissue from their axillary draining lymph nodes. Of note for this clonotype: Antigen: not known.

The sequence was collected from a female donor with breast cancer. Some clones in this sample may be carry-over from other donors' samples. The V and J genes are TRBV11-3 and TRBJ2-2; D not certain. The sample taken for sequencing was axillary lymph node tissue. In DNA, the CDR3 is TGTGCCAGTCGCTCGGGCTGTGCGAACACCGGGGAGCTGTTTTTT. It yields the protein CASRSGCANTGELFF.